This T cell receptor (beta chain) was found in a study of blood T cell repertoires in COVID-19. The V and J ends lost 3 bases and 4 bases respectively, with 12 bases between them. This CDR3 has 15 amino acids. Germline assignment: CDR1 ENHRY and CDR2 SYGVKD. Sequencing used immunoSEQ multiplex PCR; TCRdb keeps in-frame clones, though not all of them. The sample includes about 91,000 clones, about three quarters of them seen just once. The TCR was taken from a man aged 70-80 years with acute or convalescent COVID-19. The sequencing sample was made of peripheral blood. The rearrangement joins TRBV10-3 to TRBJ1-4, with D possibly TRBD1 on 5 matching bases. CDR3 sequence: CAISDSGGGNEKLFF. The CDR3 DNA sequence: TGTGCCATCAGTGATTCTGGGGGAGGTAATGAAAAACTGTTTTTT.